This TCR beta chain was identified during a study of shared clonotypes between healthy human individuals (TCRdb year 2020). At the level of the whole study: A couple of women and three men aged 18 to 49 years were included in the cohort. To increase sequencing depth and limit assay-specific biases, different laboratories used diverse techniques to prepare libraries and sequence TCR repertoires. Leukapheresis yielded between about 0.85 and 10 billion PBMCs per donor. To estimate repertoire size and how much clonotype sharing occurs between individuals, the study deeply sequenced the blood TCR repertoires of five or six healthy adults. For each donor, three plates each were used for CD4 naive and CD4 memory, two plates were used for CD8 naive, and one plate was used for CD8 memory.

Using the deep immunoSEQ assay, multiplex PCR amplified TCR CDR3 regions from genomic DNA. Extracted genomic DNA from each cell subset was spread evenly across all wells of several immunoSEQ 96-well plates, with each plate serving as a replicate. For sorted subsets, each replicate PCR was loaded with roughly 0.2 ug genomic DNA, equivalent to 25,000 to 30,000 T cell genomes. Purified libraries were measured with a Qubit 3.0 fluorometer, size-checked on a Bioanalyzer 2100, and measured again with the KAPA Library Quantification kit. Every immunoSEQ 96-well plate was sequenced on a separate single-read 150-cycle Illumina NextSeq 550 flow cell. The study's processing was this. The immunoSEQ output contained only junctional sequences without quality scores, so filtering could not match that applied to full-length reads. Sequences were annotated with PyIR, a Python wrapper for IgBLAST v1.9, using IMGT germline references to assign V/J genes and CDR3. Any read was removed if the V/J assignment was weak (E-value above 1e-6), the CDR3 was missing, or the read contained stop codons, out-of-frame junctions, or ambiguous translated residues. V3J clonotypes were defined by identical inferred V gene, J gene, and CDR3 amino acid sequence. Percentage overlap between repertoires was calculated by dividing the number of shared unique clonotypes by the size of the smaller repertoire. RTK rarefaction, the Chao1 estimator, and Recon v2.1 estimates of unobserved clonotypes were used to assess repertoire richness. Generation probabilities were computed with OLGA for all TCRbeta clonotypes obtained by the gDNA method from several donors. Entries here come from immuneACCESS through TCRdb and include only in-frame sequences with V and J called. Some clones fail to appear in such tables; in the studies checked, an unresolved V gene covers under half of the shortfall, and the cause of the remainder is unknown. The DNA gave D and trimming, while V, J and clone size come from that table. A total of 1.5 million to 2.5 million clones appear in this sample, about 94% of them only once. 1% to 1.5% of the sample is held by the ten biggest clonotypes.

For the CD8 naive samples, CD45RO-negative cells were positively selected for CCR7, yielding a CD45RA+CCR7+ population from which TemRA cells were excluded. The donors were healthy, HIV-negative adults who had no recently reported acute infections or vaccinations. Every donor was a Caucasian adult living in Nashville, Tennessee, USA. Blood was obtained by leukapheresis, after which PBMCs were separated by Ficoll-Histopaque density gradient centrifugation and cryopreserved in liquid nitrogen vapor phase. Analytical flow cytometry was used to check the purity and quantity of every magnetically sorted T cell population. Genomic DNA was isolated from each sorted fraction and quantified by UV absorbance on a Nanodrop 2000c. General conclusions and limits of the study: Compared with non-shared clonotypes, the clonotypes found in all four sorted-subset donors had higher generation probabilities. Across four donors, roughly 5.1% of naive CD4, approximately 3.6% of naive CD8, around 2.1% of memory CD4, and over 0.35% of memory CD8 clonotypes were shared. Naive subsets generally had larger estimated clonotype richness than memory subsets. Based on pairwise subsampling, the degree of clonotype sharing among donors was expected to be affected by sequencing depth. Because the study included only a small number of donors, the genetic and exposure-history diversity represented was limited. Only blood was sampled, and tissue TCR repertoires likely differ from those in blood. Incomplete sequencing was indicated by rarefaction of sorted-subset datasets, despite the large sequencing depth.

Regarding this clone: Its antigen is currently not known. Per-nucleotide qualities are absent, and no much larger clonotype sits a single base away.

This receptor was identified in a man aged 18 to 29 in good health. Input material: naive CD8+ T cells sorted from blood. What this sample's cell subset or site label stands for: CD45RA+CCR7+.

The DNA is as follows: TGTGCCAGAACCGGGACAAGGGGATCTGAAGCTTTCTTT. This gives the protein CARTGTRGSEAFF. The chain is encoded by TRBV2 joined to TRBJ1-1; a tentative D match to TRBD1 spans 6 bases. The junction carries 17 bases between V and J, which are trimmed by 9 bases and 6 bases respectively. Including the terminal cysteine and phenylalanine, the CDR3 comprises 13 residues. The kept DNA is CDR3 alone, 39 bases in frame from the first base. The germline V gene yields SNHLY for CDR1 and FYNNEI for CDR2.